Listed below are T cell receptor beta chains from one sample, sequenced in a study of T cells in Graves' hyperthyroidism and ophthalmopathy. TCRdb called the multiplex PCR reads again in MiXCR, with one record for every CDR3 protein. The sample holds about 290,000 distinct CDR3 sequences, over 15% seen once. The sequencing input was blood. The source is a woman in her fifties or sixties with Graves' ophthalmopathy. Each CDR3 is given without its conserved first and last residue. Fields, in order: V gene, J gene, D gene, CDR3 protein. D genes are given only for firm matches.

v_gene: TRBV20-1
j_gene: TRBJ2-2
d_gene: .
CDR3aa: SASPRGVAGELF

v_gene: TRBV5-1
j_gene: TRBJ1-1
d_gene: .
CDR3aa: ASSTTAQKNTEAF

v_gene: TRBV7-9
j_gene: TRBJ2-2
d_gene: TRBD1
CDR3aa: ASSSTGGTGELF

v_gene: TRBV27
j_gene: TRBJ1-4
d_gene: .
CDR3aa: ASSFTVTNEKLF

v_gene: TRBV7-2
j_gene: TRBJ1-4
d_gene: .
CDR3aa: ASSPFGALNEKLF

v_gene: TRBV12-3/TRBV12-4
j_gene: TRBJ2-3
d_gene: TRBD1
CDR3aa: ASSRQGRSTDTQY

v_gene: TRBV20-1
j_gene: TRBJ2-7
d_gene: TRBD2
CDR3aa: SARGTSGANSYEQY

v_gene: TRBV5-5
j_gene: TRBJ1-5
d_gene: .
CDR3aa: ASSLYGSGNQPQH

v_gene: TRBV4-1
j_gene: TRBJ2-1
d_gene: TRBD1
CDR3aa: ASSRLVGTVYEQF

v_gene: TRBV2
j_gene: TRBJ2-2
d_gene: .
CDR3aa: ASSGTFNTGELF

v_gene: TRBV4-3
j_gene: TRBJ1-6
d_gene: .
CDR3aa: ASSQEHRTADSPLH

v_gene: TRBV12-3/TRBV12-4
j_gene: TRBJ2-3
d_gene: .
CDR3aa: ASSPRRRTSTDTQY

v_gene: TRBV28
j_gene: TRBJ2-7
d_gene: TRBD1
CDR3aa: AIGQGGSYEQY

v_gene: TRBV7-2
j_gene: TRBJ2-5
d_gene: TRBD2
CDR3aa: ASSLGGGGATQY

v_gene: TRBV12-3/TRBV12-4
j_gene: TRBJ1-1
d_gene: .
CDR3aa: ASSLRQMNTEAF

v_gene: TRBV6-1
j_gene: TRBJ2-1
d_gene: TRBD2
CDR3aa: ASSALARNEQF

v_gene: TRBV19
j_gene: TRBJ1-1
d_gene: .
CDR3aa: ASSIVGRDAEAF

v_gene: TRBV12-5
j_gene: TRBJ1-1
d_gene: TRBD1
CDR3aa: ASGLADRGPISEAF

v_gene: TRBV20-1
j_gene: TRBJ2-7
d_gene: TRBD1
CDR3aa: SARGPGQPYEQY

v_gene: TRBV20-1
j_gene: TRBJ2-5
d_gene: .
CDR3aa: SAITGLTQETQY

v_gene: TRBV20-1
j_gene: TRBJ2-5
d_gene: .
CDR3aa: SARGQTETQY

v_gene: TRBV5-6
j_gene: TRBJ2-4
d_gene: .
CDR3aa: ASSYIQTLAKNIQY

v_gene: TRBV6-1
j_gene: TRBJ2-3
d_gene: TRBD2
CDR3aa: ASRRLAGHTDTQY

v_gene: TRBV30
j_gene: TRBJ2-2
d_gene: TRBD2
CDR3aa: AFGLAENTGELF

v_gene: TRBV25-1
j_gene: TRBJ2-5
d_gene: .
CDR3aa: ASSTPGGPGETQY

v_gene: TRBV10-3
j_gene: TRBJ2-3
d_gene: TRBD2
CDR3aa: AISEREGDTQY

v_gene: TRBV19
j_gene: TRBJ1-5
d_gene: TRBD1
CDR3aa: ATLGGQGSPNQPQH

v_gene: TRBV15
j_gene: TRBJ1-5
d_gene: .
CDR3aa: ATSRASGKGPQH

v_gene: TRBV20-1
j_gene: TRBJ2-3
d_gene: .
CDR3aa: SAPTSFGADTQY

v_gene: TRBV18
j_gene: TRBJ1-5
d_gene: .
CDR3aa: ASSPGKSNQPQH

v_gene: TRBV7-2
j_gene: TRBJ2-4
d_gene: .
CDR3aa: ASSSELGATGVAKNIQY

v_gene: TRBV4-3
j_gene: TRBJ1-4
d_gene: .
CDR3aa: ASSQDGKIDEKLF

v_gene: TRBV28
j_gene: TRBJ1-1
d_gene: .
CDR3aa: ASSIQTPNTEAF

v_gene: TRBV4-3
j_gene: TRBJ2-7
d_gene: TRBD1
CDR3aa: ASSQDKIPTGVSYEQY

v_gene: TRBV2
j_gene: TRBJ1-2
d_gene: .
CDR3aa: ASSPWDGYT

v_gene: TRBV27
j_gene: TRBJ1-1
d_gene: .
CDR3aa: ASSDLHRDTEAF

v_gene: TRBV10-2
j_gene: TRBJ1-1
d_gene: TRBD1
CDR3aa: ASSGGDRSEAF

v_gene: TRBV19
j_gene: TRBJ1-2
d_gene: .
CDR3aa: ASRIGGLGYT

v_gene: TRBV7-7
j_gene: TRBJ1-2
d_gene: .
CDR3aa: ASSWGTANYGYT

v_gene: TRBV20-1
j_gene: TRBJ1-6
d_gene: TRBD1
CDR3aa: SAKHRGWNSPLH

v_gene: TRBV6-1
j_gene: TRBJ2-7
d_gene: .
CDR3aa: ASTETRALY

v_gene: TRBV7-9
j_gene: TRBJ2-1
d_gene: .
CDR3aa: ASSPPVSSYNEQF

v_gene: TRBV2
j_gene: TRBJ1-1
d_gene: .
CDR3aa: ASRGQGAKDTEAF

v_gene: TRBV6-1
j_gene: TRBJ2-5
d_gene: TRBD1
CDR3aa: ASRYNRDRGSLPHGTQY

v_gene: TRBV6-5
j_gene: TRBJ1-2
d_gene: .
CDR3aa: ASSYLVEGYGYT

v_gene: TRBV9
j_gene: TRBJ1-2
d_gene: .
CDR3aa: ASSAGRTANYGYT

v_gene: TRBV6-2/TRBV6-3
j_gene: TRBJ1-1
d_gene: .
CDR3aa: ASSYPTGRTEAF

v_gene: TRBV3-1
j_gene: TRBJ1-4
d_gene: .
CDR3aa: ASSQNGPGIGEKLF

v_gene: TRBV2
j_gene: TRBJ2-2
d_gene: .
CDR3aa: ASRGGLGTGELF

v_gene: TRBV4-2
j_gene: TRBJ1-1
d_gene: TRBD1
CDR3aa: ASREDRGSPEAF

v_gene: TRBV7-3
j_gene: TRBJ1-2
d_gene: TRBD1
CDR3aa: ASSRQGSLYGYT

v_gene: TRBV6-1
j_gene: TRBJ2-7
d_gene: .
CDR3aa: ASSAREGDEQY

v_gene: TRBV7-6
j_gene: TRBJ1-2
d_gene: .
CDR3aa: ASSPMGGANNYGYT

v_gene: TRBV5-1
j_gene: TRBJ2-7
d_gene: TRBD1
CDR3aa: ASSTGQGFLMGYEQY

v_gene: TRBV19
j_gene: TRBJ2-7
d_gene: .
CDR3aa: ASSLEDQTYEQY

v_gene: TRBV4-2
j_gene: TRBJ1-2
d_gene: .
CDR3aa: ASSQDGGFYGYT

v_gene: TRBV6-2/TRBV6-3
j_gene: TRBJ1-1
d_gene: .
CDR3aa: ASSYSYGAF

v_gene: TRBV29-1
j_gene: TRBJ1-4
d_gene: .
CDR3aa: SVAKANEKLF

v_gene: TRBV3-1
j_gene: TRBJ2-7
d_gene: .
CDR3aa: ASSQDLASLGEQY